This T cell receptor (beta chain) was captured by sequencing in a study of cytomegalovirus exposure and HLA in healthy donors. Germline CDR1 and CDR2: SGHDT and YYEEEE. The CDR3 has 14 amino acids. Deletions cut 0 bases from V and 6 bases from J, with 10 bases between. Study-wide results and caveats: The authors enumerated over 150 TCR beta chains as linked to cytomegalovirus.

A multiplex PCR was run with 60 Vbeta primers and 13 Jbeta primers. Assay used: immunoSEQ multiplex PCR; TCRdb lists only in-frame clones, some missing. The repertoire holds some 130,000 clones, with roughly 70% as singletons. This donor's CMV serostatus went unrecorded. Comment on this clone: Its antigen remains unidentified. Other DNA sequences in the sample encode the same CDR3.

Sequenced: PBMCs. The chain couples TRBV5-6 to TRBJ1-3; D remains ambiguous. This TCR was sampled from a human donor in good health. As DNA, the CDR3 is TGTGCCAGCAGCTTGGCCGGGAGGACAAACACCATATATTTT. This codes for CASSLAGRTNTIYF.